This T cell receptor beta chain was observed in a study of control samples from healthy donors and cancer patients. Sequencing was performed with immunoSEQ multiplex PCR; in TCRdb, only in-frame clones are kept and a portion is missing. The sample includes more than 75,000 clones, around 85% of them seen just once. This clone was recorded a few times. The CDR3 totals 16 residues. The V end was cut by 0 bases, the J end by 6 bases, with 14 bases between. Germline CDR1 is LGHDT and CDR2 is YNNKEL (reference sequence). The receptor was isolated from a man in his sixties or seventies with lung cancer. The V call is TRBV3-1 (or the pseudogene TRBV3-2), the J call TRBJ2-2, with D perhaps given as TRBD1 or TRBD2 (5 bases each). The specimen sequenced was PBMCs. For the CDR3, the DNA is TGTGCCAGCAGCCAAGATTCCTTTCGAGGGGCCGGGGAGCTGTTTTTT. Translation gives CASSQDSFRGAGELFF.